This T cell receptor beta chain was captured in a study of control samples from healthy donors and cancer patients. The sample holds a few counts of this clone. J gave up 9 bases and V 6 bases, and 6 bases lay outside the gene matches. The germline gives CDR1 MNHEY, CDR2 SVGEGT. The length of the CDR3 is 15 residues. Assay: immunoSEQ multiplex PCR; the TCRdb copy retains only in-frame clones and omits some. The sample has over 45,000 clones; around nine tenths are singletons. This receptor was taken from a young man with colorectal cancer. The chain uses TRBV6-2 or TRBV6-3 and TRBJ1-6; 12 positions agree with TRBD1. Sequencing was carried out using PBMCs. The CDR3 is CASSSGQGAGSPLHF. The CDR3 DNA sequence: TGTGCCAGCAGCTCGGGACAGGGGGCTGGTTCACCCCTCCACTTT.